The 6 T cell receptor beta chains reported below all come from one sample, sequenced in a study of blood T cell repertoires in COVID-19. Assay: immunoSEQ multiplex PCR; the TCRdb copy retains only in-frame clones and omits some. The sample lists 250,000 or so clones; about 80% were seen once. The material sequenced was PBMCs or T cells enriched from blood (not recorded which). These receptors were obtained from a man aged 50-59 years who had recovered from COVID-19.

The rearrangement uses TRBV5-6 and TRBJ2-1; TRBD2 matches 11 bases. The J segment lost 2 bases and the V segment lost 1 base, leaving 5 bases of the junction unmatched. Germline loops: CDR1 SGHDT, CDR2 YYEEEE. The CDR3 has 17 amino acids. CDR3 DNA sequence: TGTGCCAGCAGCTTGCCCGGACTAGCGGGTCCCTACAATGAGCAGTTCTTC. Its translation is CASSLPGLAGPYNEQFF.

This clone has a single count. The chain links TRBV3-1 (or the pseudogene TRBV3-2) to TRBJ1-5; the match to TRBD1 covers 10 bases. V shed 4 bases, J shed 6 bases, and the junction held 6 bases outside the gene matches. The CDR3 sequence is 15 residues long. Germline V CDR1 and CDR2: LGHDT, YNNKEL (reference sequence). DNA for the CDR3: TGTGCCAGCAGCCCGACAGGGGGCGGGAGTCAGCCCCAGCATTTT. It codes for CASSPTGGGSQPQHF.

The J gene is TRBJ2-6, the V gene TRBV7-3; D perhaps matches TRBD2 (5 bases). Per the germline V gene, CDR1 is SGHTA and CDR2 is FQGTGA. V was cut by 6 bases and J by 4 bases, with 16 bases left in between. The CDR3 runs 16 residues. CDR3 DNA: TGTGCCAGCAGTTCTGCGAGGGTACGAGGGGCCAACGTCCTGACTTTC. Translated: CASSSARVRGANVLTF.

In nucleotides, the CDR3 is TGTGCCAGTAGTATGGGCGGGGGCGCCGTCACAGATACGCAGTATTTT. Translated, it gives CASSMGGGAVTDTQYF. The rearrangement uses TRBV19 and TRBJ2-3; tentatively, D is TRBD2 (7 bases). There are 16 residues in the CDR3. Trimming left V 3 bases short and J 2 bases short, with 15 bases between. The germline V gene has CDR1 LNHDA and CDR2 SQIVND (reference sequence).

The chain employs TRBV7-2 and TRBJ2-7, with 8 bases lining up with TRBD2. V lost 1 base to trimming and J lost 0 bases; unmatched junction nucleotides: 2. The germline V gene has CDR1 SGHTA and CDR2 FQGNSA. The CDR3 runs 15 residues. The CDR3 DNA is TGTGCCAGCAGCTTAGTAGCGGGAAGCTCCTACGAGCAGTACTTC. This codes for CASSLVAGSSYEQYF.

The chain couples TRBV7-8 to TRBJ2-1, with TRBD1 matching over 10 bases. Germline-derived CDR1 and CDR2 are SGHVS and FQNEAQ. The CDR3 consists of 17 residues. J was trimmed by 7 bases and V by 1 base; bases with no gene match: 10. This chain's CDR3 is CASSLVYKRTGGNEQFF. In DNA, the CDR3 is TGTGCCAGCAGCTTAGTGTATAAAAGGACAGGGGGGAATGAGCAGTTCTTC.